Sequencing of this T cell receptor beta chain was carried out in a study of shared clonotypes between healthy human individuals. Study findings and constraints: Rarefaction curves obtained for sorted subsets showed sequencing incomplete despite large depth.

Donation came from healthy HIV-negative adults that had no recent acute infections or vaccinations. It was into CD45RA+ naive and CD45RA-negative memory subsets that the CD4+ cells were split. The length of the CDR3 is 15 residues. Germline V gene data show CDR1 as MNHNY and CDR2 as SVGAGI (reference sequence). The trim removed 6 bases at V and 3 bases at J, leaving 10 bases unmatched. Concerning this clone: Its antigen is not identified.

Repertoires were generated with immunoSEQ multiplex PCR, while TCRdb's copy carries only in-frame clones and drops some. The table includes 1 million to 1.2 million clones, around three quarters detected once. Material for sequencing was memory CD4+ T cells from PBMCs. Described subset: CD45RA-negative fraction. The origin of this receptor is a man aged 18 to 29 in good health. Some clones in this sample may be carry-over from other donors' samples. The chain employs TRBV6-6 and TRBJ2-7, with 8 bases that match TRBD1. In DNA form, the CDR3 reads TGTGCCAGCAGCCCCGGACAGGGACAAGTCTACGAGCAGTACTTC. This codes for CASSPGQGQVYEQYF.